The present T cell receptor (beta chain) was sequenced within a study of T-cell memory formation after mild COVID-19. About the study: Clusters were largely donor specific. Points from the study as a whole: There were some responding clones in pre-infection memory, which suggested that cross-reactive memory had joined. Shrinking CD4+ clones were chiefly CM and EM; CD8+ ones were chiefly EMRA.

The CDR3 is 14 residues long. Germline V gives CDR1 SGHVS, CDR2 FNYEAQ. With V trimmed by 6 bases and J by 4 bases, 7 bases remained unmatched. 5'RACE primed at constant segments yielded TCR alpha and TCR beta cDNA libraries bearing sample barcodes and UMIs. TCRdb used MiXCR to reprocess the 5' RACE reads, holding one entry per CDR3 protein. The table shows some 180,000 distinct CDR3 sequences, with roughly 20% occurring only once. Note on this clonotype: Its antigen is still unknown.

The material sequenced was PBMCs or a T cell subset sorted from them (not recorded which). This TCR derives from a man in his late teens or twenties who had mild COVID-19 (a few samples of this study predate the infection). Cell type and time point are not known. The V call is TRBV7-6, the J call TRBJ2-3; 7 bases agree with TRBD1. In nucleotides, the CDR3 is TGTGCCAGCAGTCTGGGACAGCTCGCAGATACGCAGTATTTT. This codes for CASSLGQLADTQYF.